This T cell receptor beta chain appears in the sequencing data of a study of identical twins. TCRdb reprocessed the 5' RACE reads with MiXCR, giving one entry per CDR3 protein. The sample includes approximately 600,000 distinct CDR3 sequences, nearly 10% of them seen just once. On this clonotype: Its antigen remains unidentified.

Notes on the study in general: Zero-insertion findings could be partly confounded by invariant cells (MAIT and iNKT cells). Beta clonotypes that were abundant in cord blood contained fewer insertions, a pattern absent from memory repertoires.

This sample was also put to use in a study of yellow fever vaccine responses in identical twins.

Material: PBMCs. The clonotype comes from a woman between 18 and 29 years old in good health.

CDR3 amino acids: CASSLGQYTGELFF. CDR3 nucleotide sequence: TGTGCCAGCAGCTTAGGACAGTACACCGGGGAGCTGTTTTTT. The chain links TRBV7-9 to TRBJ2-2, with D possibly matching TRBD1 (5 bases). The CDR3 length is 14 residues. The V end lost 1 base, the J end lost 3 bases, and 6 bases lay between the germline ends. Germline assignment: CDR1 SEHNR and CDR2 FQNEAQ (reference sequence).